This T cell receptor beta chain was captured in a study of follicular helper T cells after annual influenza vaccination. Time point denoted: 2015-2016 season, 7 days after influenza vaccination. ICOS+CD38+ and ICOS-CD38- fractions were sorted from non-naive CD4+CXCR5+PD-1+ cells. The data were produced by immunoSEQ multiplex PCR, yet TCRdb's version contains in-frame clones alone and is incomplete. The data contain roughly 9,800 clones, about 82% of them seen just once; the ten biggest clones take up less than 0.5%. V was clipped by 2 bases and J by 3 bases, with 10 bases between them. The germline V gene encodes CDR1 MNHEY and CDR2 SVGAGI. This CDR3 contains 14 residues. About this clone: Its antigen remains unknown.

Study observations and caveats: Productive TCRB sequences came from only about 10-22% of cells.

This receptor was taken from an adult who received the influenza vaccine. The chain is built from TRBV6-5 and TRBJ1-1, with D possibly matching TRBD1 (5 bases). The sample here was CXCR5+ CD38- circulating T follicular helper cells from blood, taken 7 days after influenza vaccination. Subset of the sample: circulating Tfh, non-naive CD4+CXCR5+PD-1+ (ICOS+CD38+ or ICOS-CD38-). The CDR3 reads CASSYQGGDTEAFF. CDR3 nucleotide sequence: TGTGCCAGCAGTTACCAGGGTGGAGACACTGAAGCTTTCTTT.